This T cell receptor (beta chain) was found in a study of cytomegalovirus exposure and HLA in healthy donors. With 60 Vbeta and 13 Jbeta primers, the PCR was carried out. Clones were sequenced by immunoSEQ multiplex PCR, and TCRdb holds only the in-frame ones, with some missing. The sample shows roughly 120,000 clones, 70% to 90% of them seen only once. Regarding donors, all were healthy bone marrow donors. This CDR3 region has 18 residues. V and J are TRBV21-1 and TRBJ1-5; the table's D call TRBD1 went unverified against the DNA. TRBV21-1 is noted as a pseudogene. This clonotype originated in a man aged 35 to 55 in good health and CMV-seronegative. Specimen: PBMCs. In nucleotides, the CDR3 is TGTGCCAGCAGCAAATTGCACAGGAGATCGGCAGGCAATCAGCCCCAGCATTTT. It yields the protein CASSKLHRRSAGNQPQHF.